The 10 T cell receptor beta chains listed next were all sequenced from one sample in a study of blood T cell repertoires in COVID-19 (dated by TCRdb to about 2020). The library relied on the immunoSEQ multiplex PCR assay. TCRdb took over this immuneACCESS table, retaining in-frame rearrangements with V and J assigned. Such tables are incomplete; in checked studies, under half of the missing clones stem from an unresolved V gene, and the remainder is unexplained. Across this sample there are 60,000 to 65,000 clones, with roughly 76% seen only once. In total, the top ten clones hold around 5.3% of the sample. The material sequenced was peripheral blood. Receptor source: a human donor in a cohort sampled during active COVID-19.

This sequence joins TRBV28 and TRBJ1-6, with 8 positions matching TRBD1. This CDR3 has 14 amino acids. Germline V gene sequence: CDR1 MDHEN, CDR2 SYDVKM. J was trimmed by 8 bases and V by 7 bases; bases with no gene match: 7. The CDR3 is CASTTGTGHSPLHF. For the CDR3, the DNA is TGTGCCAGCACAACCGGGACAGGCCATTCACCCCTCCACTTT.

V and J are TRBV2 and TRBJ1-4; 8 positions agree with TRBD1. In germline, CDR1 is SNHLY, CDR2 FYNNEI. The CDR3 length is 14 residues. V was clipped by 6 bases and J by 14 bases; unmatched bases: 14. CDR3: CASRETGVVLGLFF. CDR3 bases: TGTGCCAGCAGGGAGACAGGGGTTGTTCTAGGGCTGTTTTTT.

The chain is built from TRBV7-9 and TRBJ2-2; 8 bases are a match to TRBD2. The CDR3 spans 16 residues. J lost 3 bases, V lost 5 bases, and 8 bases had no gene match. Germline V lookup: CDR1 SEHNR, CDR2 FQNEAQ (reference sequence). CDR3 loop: CASSPVGGVYTGELFF. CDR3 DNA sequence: TGTGCCAGCAGCCCCGTCGGGGGGGTATACACCGGGGAGCTGTTTTTT.

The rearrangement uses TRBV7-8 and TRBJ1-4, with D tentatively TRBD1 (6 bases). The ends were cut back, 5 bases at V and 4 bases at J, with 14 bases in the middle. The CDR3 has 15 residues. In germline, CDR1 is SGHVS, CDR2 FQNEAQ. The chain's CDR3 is CASSINRARNEKLFF. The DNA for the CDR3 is TGTGCCAGCAGCATAAACAGGGCCCGTAATGAAAAACTGTTTTTT.

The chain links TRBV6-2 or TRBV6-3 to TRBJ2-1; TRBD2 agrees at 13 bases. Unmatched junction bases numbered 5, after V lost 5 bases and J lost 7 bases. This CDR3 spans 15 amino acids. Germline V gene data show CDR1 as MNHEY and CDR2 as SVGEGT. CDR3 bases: TGTGCCAGCAGTGACAGACTAGCGGGGGGTAATGAGCAGTTCTTC. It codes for CASSDRLAGGNEQFF.

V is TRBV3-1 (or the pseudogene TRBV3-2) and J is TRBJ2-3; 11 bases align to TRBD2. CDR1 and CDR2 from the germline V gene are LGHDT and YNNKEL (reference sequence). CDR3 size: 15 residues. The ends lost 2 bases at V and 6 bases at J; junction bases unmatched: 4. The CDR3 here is CASSQSSGGWDTQYF. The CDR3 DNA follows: TGTGCCAGCAGCCAATCTAGCGGGGGGTGGGATACGCAGTATTTT.

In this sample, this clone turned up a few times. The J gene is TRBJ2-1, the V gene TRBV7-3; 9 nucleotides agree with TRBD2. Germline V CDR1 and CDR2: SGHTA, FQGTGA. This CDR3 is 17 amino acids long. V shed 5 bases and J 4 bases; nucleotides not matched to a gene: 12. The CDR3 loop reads CASSATGQAGGYNEQFF. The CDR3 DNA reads TGTGCCAGCAGCGCGACGGGGCAAGCGGGGGGTTACAATGAGCAGTTCTTC.

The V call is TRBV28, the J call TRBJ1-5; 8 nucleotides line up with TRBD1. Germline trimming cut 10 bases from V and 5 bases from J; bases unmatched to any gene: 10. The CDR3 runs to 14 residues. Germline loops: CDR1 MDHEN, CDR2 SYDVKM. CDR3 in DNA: TGTGCCATTCGGACAGGGTGGGGCGATCAGCCCCAGCATTTT. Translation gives CAIRTGWGDQPQHF. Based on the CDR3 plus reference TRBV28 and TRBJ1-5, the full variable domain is DVKVTQSSRYLVKRTGEKVFLECVQDMDHENMFWYRQDPGLGLRLIYFSYDVKMKEKGDIPEGYSVSREKKERFSLILESASTNQTSMYLCAIRTGWGDQPQHFGDGTRLSIL.

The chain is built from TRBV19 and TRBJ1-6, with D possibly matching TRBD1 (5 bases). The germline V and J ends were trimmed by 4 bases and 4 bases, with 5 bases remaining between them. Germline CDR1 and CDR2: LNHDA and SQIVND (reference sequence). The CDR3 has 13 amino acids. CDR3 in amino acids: CASSRQYNSPLHF. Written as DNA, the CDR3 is TGTGCCAGTAGTAGACAGTATAATTCACCCCTCCACTTT.

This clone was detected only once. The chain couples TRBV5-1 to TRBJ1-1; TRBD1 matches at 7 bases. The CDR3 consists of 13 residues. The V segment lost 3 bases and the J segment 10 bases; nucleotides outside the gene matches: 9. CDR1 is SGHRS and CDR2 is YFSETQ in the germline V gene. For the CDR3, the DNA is TGCGCCAGCAGCTCGACAGGGCTAGGTACAGCTTTCTTT. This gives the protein CASSSTGLGTAFF. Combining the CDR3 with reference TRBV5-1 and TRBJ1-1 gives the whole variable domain KAGVTQTPRYLIKTRGQQVTLSCSPISGHRSVSWYQQTPGQGLQFLFEYFSETQRNKGNFPGRFSGRQFSNSRSEMNVSTLELGDSALYLCASSSTGLGTAFFGQGTRLTVV.